Each of the 11 T cell receptor beta chains below was sequenced from the same sample in a study of T cells in localized non-small cell lung cancer. Sequenced by immunoSEQ multiplex PCR; TCRdb stores in-frame clones only, minus some. The table shows some 72,000 clones, with roughly 86% occurring only once. The specimen comprised peripheral blood, sampled before any cancer treatment. Receptor source: a man between 40 and 75 years old with stage I lung adenocarcinoma.

The sample holds one count of this clone. The CDR3 DNA reads TGCGCCAGCAGCCCCCGAAGGGCGGAGACCTACGAGCAGTACTTC. Translated: CASSPRRAETYEQYF. J is TRBJ2-7 and V is TRBV5-1; D is undetermined. Germline V gives CDR1 SGHRS, CDR2 YFSETQ. Trimming stripped 4 bases from V and 2 bases from J, with 16 bases between. The CDR3 consists of 15 residues.

This chain uses TRBV5-6 with TRBJ1-1; a weak D match, TRBD1 (5 bases). CDR1 SGHDT and CDR2 YYEEEE come from the germline V gene. V was shortened by 1 base and J by 3 bases, with 16 bases between the two germline ends. The CDR3 loop spans 16 amino acids. As DNA, the CDR3 is TGTGCCAGCAGCTTGCCCAGGGTCCGCGCGGACACTGAAGCTTTCTTT. Translated: CASSLPRVRADTEAFF.

The V call is TRBV14, the J call TRBJ1-1, with 10 bases identical to TRBD1. The CDR3 spans 15 residues. Germline V CDR1 and CDR2: SGHDN, FVKESK. V trimming: 7 bases; J trimming: 5 bases; junction bases outside the gene matches: 10. CDR3 loop: CASNKGTGQGTEAFF. In DNA, the CDR3 is TGTGCCAGCAACAAGGGTACGGGACAGGGGACTGAAGCTTTCTTT.

This clone was picked up one time. This CDR3 reads CASSHTGSQETQYF. As DNA, the CDR3 is TGTGCCAGCAGCCACACAGGGTCTCAAGAGACCCAGTACTTC. The rearrangement joins TRBV7-9 to TRBJ2-5, with a possible D match to TRBD1 (6 bases). Trimming pared 5 bases from V and 2 bases from J, leaving 12 bases between. This CDR3 contains 14 residues. Per germline, CDR1 SEHNR and CDR2 FQNEAQ (reference sequence).

The V gene is TRBV7-9, the J gene TRBJ2-2, with 7 bases identical to TRBD1. CDR3 size: 14 residues. The germline V gene has CDR1 SEHNR and CDR2 FQNEAQ (reference sequence). V gave up 4 bases and J gave up 7 bases; unmatched junction bases: 6. The CDR3 loop is CASSWTGSVGELFF. The CDR3 DNA is TGTGCCAGCAGCTGGACAGGTTCCGTCGGGGAGCTGTTTTTT. The whole variable domain, filled in from reference TRBV7-9 and TRBJ2-2, reads DTGVSQNPRHKITKRGQNVTFRCDPISEHNRLYWYRQTLGQGPEFLTYFQNEAQLEKSRLLSDRFSAERPKGSFSTLEIQRTEQGDSAMYLCASSWTGSVGELFFGEGSRLTVL.

The CDR3 reads CASSLVLAGAYNEQFF. The CDR3 DNA is TGCGCCAGCAGCTTGGTACTAGCGGGAGCCTACAATGAGCAGTTCTTC. The V gene is TRBV5-1, the J gene TRBJ2-1; 11 bases fit TRBD2. Germline lookup yields CDR1 SGHRS and CDR2 YFSETQ. The V segment lost 0 bases and the J segment 2 bases; nucleotides outside the gene matches: 1. This CDR3 contains 16 residues.

The chain uses TRBV30 and TRBJ2-7; the D is unclear. Per germline, CDR1 GTSNPN and CDR2 SVGIG (reference sequence). The CDR3 contains 11 residues. Trimming shortened V by 2 bases and J by 3 bases, and 5 bases separated the two germline ends. The CDR3 region has the DNA TGTGCCTGGAGTACTAACTACGAGCAGTACTTC. Its translation: CAWSTNYEQYF.

CDR3 region: CASSSDRGPYNEQFF. Written as DNA, the CDR3 is TGTGCCAGCAGTTCGGACAGGGGGCCTTACAATGAGCAGTTCTTC. The rearrangement links TRBV28 to TRBJ2-1; 11 bases align to TRBD1. Germline CDR1 is MDHEN and CDR2 is SYDVKM. The CDR3 extends over 15 amino acids. V shed 4 bases and J 4 bases; nucleotides not matched to a gene: 3.

This clone showed up just a few times. This CDR3 is CAISEFGGLTYEQYF. DNA for the CDR3: TGTGCCATCAGTGAGTTCGGCGGCCTAACCTACGAGCAGTACTTC. The chain is built from TRBV10-3 and TRBJ2-7; no clear D. Germline CDR1 and CDR2: ENHRY and SYGVKD. Trimming removed 1 base at V and 2 bases at J, with 12 bases between. CDR3 size: 15 residues.

CDR3 in amino acids: CASTGSDTEAFF. CDR3 sequence (DNA): TGTGCCAGCACAGGGTCGGACACTGAAGCTTTCTTT. The V and J genes are TRBV27 and TRBJ1-1; tentatively, D is TRBD1 (5 bases). Between the trimmed V and J ends, which lost 7 bases and 3 bases, there was a span of 9 bases. Germline V lookup: CDR1 MNHEY, CDR2 SMNVEV (reference sequence). This CDR3 has 12 amino acids.

V and J are TRBV29-1 and TRBJ2-7; 11 bases map to TRBD2. Germline trimming cut 6 bases from V and 1 base from J; bases unmatched to any gene: 8. This CDR3 contains 15 residues. Germline CDR1 reads SQVTM; CDR2 reads ANQGSEA. CDR3 nucleotide sequence: TGCAGCGTCGCCCTTAGCGGGGGGGGGTCCTACGAGCAGTACTTC. Protein: CSVALSGGGSYEQYF.